These T cell receptor beta chains were read from a single sample in a study of shared clonotypes between healthy human individuals. This table comes from immunoSEQ multiplex PCR, and its TCRdb copy is limited to in-frame clones, with some not included. The repertoire consists of around 580,000 clones, with 95% to 98% occurring once and the leading ten covering 0.3%. Sequencing was performed on naive CD8+ T cells sorted from blood. Receptors were obtained from a man younger than 40 in good health. CDR3s leave out the opening cysteine and the closing phenylalanine or tryptophan.

j_call	v_call	cdr3_aa
TRBJ2-3	TRBV29-1	SAAEVSSTDTQY
TRBJ2-1	TRBV4-1	ASSQDRTGGYNEQF
TRBJ2-1	TRBV6-1	ASSEWRRVGGNEQF
TRBJ2-5	TRBV4-1	ASSLINQGSKTQY
TRBJ2-7	TRBV19	ASTAGSYEQY
TRBJ1-2	TRBV2	ASSESLSYGNT
TRBJ2-1	TRBV25-1	ASTAGAGGQVNEQF
TRBJ1-5	TRBV6-1	ASSGGQGVQPQH
TRBJ2-7	TRBV30	AWSGLAPPGEQY
TRBJ1-1	TRBV28	ASSSRQGLSYTEAF
TRBJ2-2	TRBV19	ASGQGAGTGELF
TRBJ2-1	TRBV19	ASTLGNNEQF
TRBJ2-7	TRBV7-9	ASTWGSYEQY
TRBJ2-5	TRBV5-8	ASSEGVADGRETQY
TRBJ2-1	TRBV27	ASGPSGLFGNEQF
TRBJ2-7	TRBV4-2	ASSQEAGGIHYEQY
TRBJ2-1	TRBV19	ASSSRRQGYNEQF
TRBJ2-7	TRBV9	ASSSGGYTDSNEQY
TRBJ1-2	TRBV4-1	ASSQEKGTGVPYGYT
TRBJ2-2	TRBV27	ASSLLNTGELF